Following are 20 T cell receptor beta chains from one sample sequenced in a study of T cell responses to AZD1222 COVID-19 vaccine (dated by TCRdb to the early 2020s). The sample's time point label, decoded: about 28 days (+/-7) after the second vaccine dose. Library preparation employed the immunoSEQ multiplex PCR assay. The table was pulled from immuneACCESS by TCRdb, which kept in-frame rearrangements only. Such tables lose some clones; where checked, under half of the loss comes from unresolved V genes, and the rest has no known cause. This sample gives fewer than 150,000 clones in total; around nine tenths of them show up just once. The top ten hold roughly 7% of the sample. Material: peripheral blood, obtained 28 days after the second AZD1222 dose. The receptors derive from an adult who received the AZD1222 COVID-19 vaccine.

The chain employs TRBV6-2 or TRBV6-3 and TRBJ1-5, with 8 bases lining up with TRBD1. V was pared by 5 bases and J by 6 bases, with 15 bases of the junction left unmatched. The CDR3 extends over 17 amino acids. Germline V gives CDR1 MNHEY, CDR2 SVGEGT. CDR3: CASSVDREEEFSQPQHF. In nucleotides, the CDR3 is TGTGCCAGCAGTGTGGACAGGGAGGAGGAGTTCAGTCAGCCCCAGCATTTT.

CDR3 residues: CASKPLGTGGYNEQFF. The CDR3 region has the DNA TGTGCCAGCAAACCCCTGGGGACAGGGGGCTACAATGAGCAGTTCTTC. The chain combines TRBV28 with TRBJ2-1, with 11 bases identical to TRBD1. The V gene end was trimmed by 7 bases and the J gene end by 3 bases; junction bases not matched to a gene: 8. The CDR3 contains 16 residues. Germline assignment: CDR1 MDHEN and CDR2 SYDVKM.

The genes are TRBV19 and TRBJ1-1, with D possibly being TRBD1 (5 bases). The CDR3 loop spans 14 amino acids. With 0 bases removed from V and 3 bases from J, the gap between germline ends came to 8 bases. Looked up from germline, CDR1 is LNHDA and CDR2 is SQIVND (reference sequence). The CDR3 sequence: CASSIDEGDTEAFF. The CDR3 DNA is TGTGCCAGTAGTATAGATGAAGGGGACACTGAAGCTTTCTTT.

J is TRBJ2-3 and V is TRBV4-2; TRBD1 might be the D (6 bases). Germline CDR1 is LGHNA and CDR2 is YNFKEQ. With 4 bases removed from V and 1 base from J, the gap between germline ends came to 12 bases. This CDR3 spans 15 amino acids. The CDR3 here is CASSRLDSRTDTQYF. DNA for the CDR3: TGTGCCAGCAGCCGACTGGACAGTCGCACAGATACGCAGTATTTT.

In DNA form, the CDR3 reads TGTGCCTGGAGTTCGAAGGGGACAGGGAACACTGAAGCTTTCTTT. Protein: CAWSSKGTGNTEAFF. V usage is TRBV30 and J usage is TRBJ1-1, with 8 positions matching TRBD1. CDR3 size: 15 residues. Losses at the gene ends were 2 bases for V and 1 base for J; bases not matched to a gene: 6. Germline V gene sequence: CDR1 GTSNPN, CDR2 SVGIG (reference sequence).

The chain carries TRBV7-8 and TRBJ2-7; tentatively, D is TRBD2 (5 bases). The CDR3 length is 12 residues. V was clipped by 5 bases and J by 3 bases, with 8 bases between them. Germline V CDR1 and CDR2: SGHVS, FQNEAQ. CDR3 coding DNA: TGTGCCAGCAGCCCAGGAGGCTACGAGCAGTACTTC. This encodes CASSPGGYEQYF. The complete variable domain, with remaining parts taken from reference TRBV7-8 and TRBJ2-7, reads GAGVSQSPRYKVAKRGQDVALRCDPISGHVSLFWYQQALGQGPEFLTYFQNEAQLDKSGLPSDRFFAERPEGSVSTLKIQRTQQEDSAVYLCASSPGGYEQYFGPGTRLTVT.

This chain's CDR3 is CASSPRGYSSYEQYF. The CDR3 DNA follows: TGTGCCAGCAGCCCGCGGGGTTATAGCTCCTACGAGCAGTACTTC. V usage is TRBV9 and J usage is TRBJ2-7, with D possibly matching TRBD2 (6 bases). Per the germline V gene, CDR1 is SGDLS and CDR2 is YYNGEE. V dropped 4 bases and J dropped 0 bases, with 14 bases sitting between them. The CDR3 covers 15 residues.

The V call is TRBV9, the J call TRBJ2-7; 8 bases map to TRBD2. With 4 bases clipped from V and 4 bases from J, the junction kept 10 bases outside the gene matches. The CDR3 consists of 15 residues. CDR1 and CDR2 (germline): SGDLS, YYNGEE. This CDR3 reads CASSPPGSGEYEQYF. CDR3 in DNA: TGTGCCAGCAGCCCCCCGGGTAGCGGGGAATACGAGCAGTACTTC.

The chain links TRBV9 to TRBJ2-7; tentatively, D is TRBD1 (7 bases). V lost 0 bases, J lost 3 bases, and 10 bases lay in between. The CDR3 totals 14 residues. Per the germline V gene, CDR1 is SGDLS and CDR2 is YYNGEE. CDR3 nucleotide sequence: TGTGCCAGCAGCGTAGCGCAGGGGGGCTACGAGCAGTACTTC. Protein product: CASSVAQGGYEQYF.

The table lists this clone with a few counts. This chain links TRBV6-5 with TRBJ1-2, with TRBD1 as a possible D gene (6 bases). The CDR3 is 14 residues long. The germline CDR1 and CDR2 sequences are MNHEY and SVGAGI. CDR3 loop: CASQGQGLSYGYTF. The CDR3 region has the DNA TGTGCGAGCCAAGGGCAGGGGCTCAGCTATGGCTACACCTTC.

This clone showed up just once. J is TRBJ2-2 and V is TRBV18, with TRBD1 matching 9 bases. V trimming: 0 bases; J trimming: 3 bases; junction bases outside the gene matches: 2. Germline V lookup: CDR1 KGHSH, CDR2 LQKENI. This CDR3 contains 16 residues. In DNA, the CDR3 is TGTGCCAGCTCACCACCGGACAGGGGATACACCGGGGAGCTGTTTTTT. Encoded protein: CASSPPDRGYTGELFF.

The chain couples TRBV27 to TRBJ1-1, with D hard to call. There are 15 residues in the CDR3. Germline values: CDR1 MNHEY, CDR2 SMNVEV (reference sequence). Trimming stripped 6 bases from V and 0 bases from J, with 14 bases between. The CDR3 DNA is TGTGCCAGCAGACCCCGACGAGGCATGAACACTGAAGCTTTCTTT. It is translated as CASRPRRGMNTEAFF.

This chain connects TRBV27 to TRBJ2-7; D perhaps matches TRBD2 (5 bases). Germline CDR1 and CDR2: MNHEY and SMNVEV (reference sequence). The length of the CDR3 is 14 residues. Trimming took off 7 bases at V and 3 bases at J, with 16 bases between the two ends. In DNA, the CDR3 is TGTGCCAGCACCGTGGACGGGGAATACTACGAGCAGTACTTC. Protein product: CASTVDGEYYEQYF.

The J gene is TRBJ2-7, the V gene TRBV15, with 13 bases fitting TRBD2. CDR1 LNHNV and CDR2 YYDKDF come from the germline V gene (reference sequence). CDR3 length equals 16 residues. Unmatched junction bases numbered 4, after V lost 1 base and J lost 4 bases. This CDR3 reads CATSRGLAGGIYEQYF. The CDR3 bases are TGTGCCACCAGCAGAGGACTAGCGGGGGGAATTTACGAGCAGTACTTC.

The V call is TRBV18, the J call TRBJ1-2; 8 bases are shared with TRBD1. This CDR3 contains 15 residues. V lost 0 bases, J lost 4 bases, and 4 bases stayed unmatched. Germline values: CDR1 KGHSH, CDR2 LQKENI. The CDR3 coding sequence is TGTGCCAGCTCACCACCGGGACAGGCCTCCTATGGCTACACCTTC. Translating it yields CASSPPGQASYGYTF.

There are a few counts of this clone. This sequence joins TRBV15 and TRBJ2-7, with a possible D match to TRBD1 (6 bases). The CDR3 consists of 12 residues. CDR1 and CDR2 from the germline V gene are LNHNV and YYDKDF (reference sequence). The V gene lost 5 bases and the J gene lost 4 bases, with 9 bases spanning the gap. CDR3 protein: CATSFTGYEQYF. CDR3 in DNA: TGTGCCACCAGCTTCACAGGGTACGAGCAGTACTTC.

The V and J genes are TRBV30 and TRBJ2-5, with a tentative D call TRBD1 (6 bases). Looked up from germline, CDR1 is GTSNPN and CDR2 is SVGIG (reference sequence). The CDR3 sequence is 17 residues long. Trimming stripped 0 bases from V and 3 bases from J, with 20 bases between. In DNA, the CDR3 is TGTGCCTGGAGTGTAACCGTTCAGGGGAAGATAAAAGAGACCCAGTACTTC. Translated, it gives CAWSVTVQGKIKETQYF.

This chain connects TRBV5-3 to TRBJ1-1; D remains unclear. TRBV5-3 counts as an open reading frame of uncertain function. Trimming stripped 3 bases from V and 4 bases from J, with 13 bases between. The CDR3 consists of 14 residues. CDR3 loop: CARSSSISGTEAFF. The CDR3 region has the DNA TGTGCCAGAAGCTCGTCCATCTCGGGCACTGAAGCTTTCTTT.

This clone was seen a single time. This chain connects TRBV7-3 to TRBJ2-3; D remains unclear. Germline CDR1 and CDR2: SGHTA and FQGTGA. The CDR3 is made up of 14 amino acids. V gave up 4 bases and J gave up 0 bases, with 8 bases separating them. The CDR3 DNA reads as TGTGCCAGCAGCTCGTCGAGGAGCACAGATACGCAGTATTTT. Its protein product is CASSSSRSTDTQYF.

V usage is TRBV7-9 and J usage is TRBJ2-5, with D perhaps being TRBD1 or TRBD2 (6 bases each). The V gene lost 0 bases and the J gene lost 1 base, with 15 bases spanning the gap. This CDR3 has 17 residues. Germline V gene lookup returns CDR1 SEHNR and CDR2 FQNEAQ (reference sequence). The CDR3 DNA follows: TGTGCCAGCAGCTTAGCGCTGCCGGGGGCCTTCCAAGAGACCCAGTACTTC. Translating it yields CASSLALPGAFQETQYF.